The 8 T cell receptor beta chains below were found in one sample sequenced in a study of cytomegalovirus exposure and HLA in healthy donors. Sequenced by immunoSEQ multiplex PCR; TCRdb stores in-frame clones only, minus some. The sample lists about 120,000 clones, over 75% occurring once. The sample was PBMCs. The source of these receptors is a woman aged 18-29 years in good health and CMV-seropositive.

The chain recombines TRBV5-1 with TRBJ2-2; D not certain. Germline loops: CDR1 SGHRS, CDR2 YFSETQ. V was cut by 0 bases and J by 0 bases, with 9 bases left in between. The CDR3 is made up of 16 amino acids. CDR3 sequence reads: CASSLVGGTNTGELFF. In DNA, the CDR3 is TGCGCCAGCAGCTTGGTCGGCGGAACGAACACCGGGGAGCTGTTTTTT.

This clone was observed once. This chain joins TRBV18 and TRBJ1-3, with D possibly being TRBD1 (5 bases). The CDR3 contains 15 residues. Germline V CDR1 and CDR2: KGHSH, LQKENI. V dropped 5 bases and J dropped 1 base, with 12 bases sitting between them. The CDR3 DNA reads as TGTGCCAGCTCAGTAGAACAGGTTTCTGGAAACACCATATATTTT. Protein product: CASSVEQVSGNTIYF.

The rearrangement joins TRBV30 to TRBJ1-4, with 7 bases lining up with TRBD1. The junction had 4 bases not matched to a gene; V was cut back by 3 bases and J by 0 bases. The CDR3 consists of 15 residues. Germline assignment: CDR1 GTSNPN and CDR2 SVGIG (reference sequence). CDR3 DNA: TGTGCCTGGAGGAGGGACAGATCAACTAATGAAAAACTGTTTTTT. Its translation: CAWRRDRSTNEKLFF.

The chain combines TRBV18 with TRBJ2-1; possible D gene TRBD2, 5 bases. Germline CDR1 and CDR2: KGHSH and LQKENI. Trimming left V 6 bases short and J 2 bases short, with 14 bases between. The CDR3 is made up of 15 amino acids. The CDR3 DNA sequence: TGTGCCAGCTCGCAGTCCTCCGGGGCCTACAATGAGCAGTTCTTC. It is translated as CASSQSSGAYNEQFF.

The genes are TRBV7-6 and TRBJ2-2, with TRBD2 identical over 8 bases. CDR1 and CDR2 (germline): SGHVS, FNYEAQ. The CDR3 sequence is 16 residues long. V shed 5 bases, J shed 3 bases, and the junction held 8 bases outside the gene matches. CDR3 DNA sequence: TGTGCCAGCAGCCCGCGGGCAGCGGGGGACACCGGGGAGCTGTTTTTT. It translates to CASSPRAAGDTGELFF.

This chain links TRBV18 with TRBJ1-1, with D perhaps TRBD1 (5 bases). Trimming shortened V by 2 bases and J by 7 bases, and 11 bases separated the two germline ends. The V gene's germline CDR1 is KGHSH and CDR2 LQKENI. The CDR3 length is 13 residues. CDR3 nucleotides: TGTGCCAGCTCACCAGGCGACAGAGGTGAAGCTTTCTTT. It codes for CASSPGDRGEAFF.

The chain combines TRBV30 with TRBJ2-5, with 10 bases fitting TRBD2. The CDR3 length is 14 residues. The J segment lost 4 bases and the V segment lost 2 bases, leaving 4 bases of the junction unmatched. Germline values: CDR1 GTSNPN, CDR2 SVGIG (reference sequence). The chain's CDR3 is CAWSSSGSGETQYF. DNA of the CDR3: TGTGCCTGGAGTTCTAGCGGGAGTGGAGAGACCCAGTACTTC.

The rearrangement joins TRBV2 to TRBJ2-7; 9 bases map to TRBD1. From germline, CDR1 is SNHLY and CDR2 FYNNEI. The V gene end was trimmed by 7 bases and the J gene end by 6 bases; junction bases not matched to a gene: 16. The CDR3 is 16 residues long. The CDR3 sequence is CASTRQGDVPPSEQYF. DNA for the CDR3: TGTGCCAGCACTCGACAGGGGGACGTTCCTCCGAGCGAGCAGTACTTC.